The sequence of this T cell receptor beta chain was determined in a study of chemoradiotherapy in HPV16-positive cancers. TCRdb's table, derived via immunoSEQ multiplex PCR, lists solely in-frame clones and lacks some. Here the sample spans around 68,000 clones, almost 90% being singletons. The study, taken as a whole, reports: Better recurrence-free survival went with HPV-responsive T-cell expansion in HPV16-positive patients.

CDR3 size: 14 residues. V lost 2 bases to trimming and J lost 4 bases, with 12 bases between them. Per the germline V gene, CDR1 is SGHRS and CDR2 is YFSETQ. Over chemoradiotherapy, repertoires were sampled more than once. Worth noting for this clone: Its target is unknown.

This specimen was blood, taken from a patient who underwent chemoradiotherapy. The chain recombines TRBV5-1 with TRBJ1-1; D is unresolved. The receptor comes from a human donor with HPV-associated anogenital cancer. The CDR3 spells CASSFPGGSTEAFF. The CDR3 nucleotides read TGCGCCAGCAGCTTTCCGGGAGGGAGCACTGAAGCTTTCTTT.